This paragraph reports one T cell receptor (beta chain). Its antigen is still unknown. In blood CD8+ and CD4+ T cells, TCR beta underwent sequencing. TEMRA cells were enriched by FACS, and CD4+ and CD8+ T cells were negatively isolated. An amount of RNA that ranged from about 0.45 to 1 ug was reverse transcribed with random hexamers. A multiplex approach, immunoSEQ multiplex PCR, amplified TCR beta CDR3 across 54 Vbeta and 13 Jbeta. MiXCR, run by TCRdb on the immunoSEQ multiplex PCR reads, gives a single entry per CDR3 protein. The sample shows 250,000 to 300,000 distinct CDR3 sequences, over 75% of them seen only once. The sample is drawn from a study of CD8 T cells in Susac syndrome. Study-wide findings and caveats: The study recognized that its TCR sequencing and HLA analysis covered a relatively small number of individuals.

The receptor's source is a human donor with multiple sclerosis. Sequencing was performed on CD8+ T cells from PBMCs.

CDR3 loop: CASSLAIGINSPLHF. The CDR3 DNA sequence: TGTGCCAGCAGCTTAGCGATAGGGATTAATTCACCCCTCCACTTT. The rearrangement joins TRBV7-2 to TRBJ1-6; D is ambiguous. CDR3 length: 15 amino acids. Germline V gene data show CDR1 as SGHTA and CDR2 as FQGNSA. V was shortened by 0 bases and J by 6 bases, with 9 bases between the two germline ends.